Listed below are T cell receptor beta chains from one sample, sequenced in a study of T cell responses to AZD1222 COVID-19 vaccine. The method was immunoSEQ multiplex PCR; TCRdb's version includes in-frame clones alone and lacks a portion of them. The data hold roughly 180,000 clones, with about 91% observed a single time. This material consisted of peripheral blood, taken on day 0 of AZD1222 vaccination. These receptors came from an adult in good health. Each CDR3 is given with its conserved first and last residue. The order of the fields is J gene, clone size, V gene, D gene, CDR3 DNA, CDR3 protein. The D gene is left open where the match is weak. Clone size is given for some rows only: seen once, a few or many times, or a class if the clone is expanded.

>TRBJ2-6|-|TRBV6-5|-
TGTGCCAGCACCCGAACTGGGGCCAACGTCCTGACTTTC
CASTRTGANVLTF
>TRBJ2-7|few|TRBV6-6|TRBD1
TGTGCCAGCAGTTCCCTGGACAGGGGTTTCCACGAGCAGTACTTC
CASSSLDRGFHEQYF
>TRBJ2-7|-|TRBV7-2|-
TGTGCCAGCAGCTTAGCAGGGGGGAGATCCTACGAGCAGTACTTC
CASSLAGGRSYEQYF
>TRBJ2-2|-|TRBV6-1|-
TGTGCCAGCAGTAAAGCTGACAGCACCGGGGAGCTGTTTTTT
CASSKADSTGELFF
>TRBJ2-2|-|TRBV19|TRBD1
TGTGCCAGTAGTATGGGGCCATCACAGGGGGCAGCGGGCACCGGGGAGCTGTTTTTT
CASSMGPSQGAAGTGELFF
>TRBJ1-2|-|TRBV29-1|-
TGCAGCTTACAAGAGGGGGACTATGGCTACACCTTC
CSLQEGDYGYTF
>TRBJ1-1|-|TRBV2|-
TGTGCCAGCAGTAAAAGGACAGCTATATCTTCTGAAGCTTTCTTT
CASSKRTAISSEAFF
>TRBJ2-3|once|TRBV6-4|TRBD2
TGTGCCAGCAGTGACTCAAGCGGGGGGTACACAGATACGCAGTATTTT
CASSDSSGGYTDTQYF
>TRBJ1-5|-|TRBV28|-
TGTGCCAGCAGTTCCATAAATCAGCCCCAGCATTTT
CASSSINQPQHF
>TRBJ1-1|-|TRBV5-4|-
TGTGCCAGCAGCTTGGGCGACCCACGGGGGACTGAAGCTTTCTTT
CASSLGDPRGTEAFF
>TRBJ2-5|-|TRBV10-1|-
TGCGCCAGCAGTGATGGCCAGAAAGAGACCCAGTACTTC
CASSDGQKETQYF
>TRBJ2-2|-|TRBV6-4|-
TGTGCCAGCAGTGCCAGGGAGGAGGGCACCGGGGAGCTGTTTTTT
CASSAREEGTGELFF
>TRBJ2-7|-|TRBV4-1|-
TGCGCCAGCAGCCAAGACGAGGCCTTTGGGAGCCGGGAGAGGTACGAGCAGTACTTC
CASSQDEAFGSRERYEQYF
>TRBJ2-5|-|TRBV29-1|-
TGCAGCGTTGGGGAACCGGAGACCCAGTACTTC
CSVGEPETQYF
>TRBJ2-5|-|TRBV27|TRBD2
TGTGCCAGCAGTCTACGAGGACTAGCGGGGACCCCCAGGGAGACCCAGTACTTC
CASSLRGLAGTPRETQYF
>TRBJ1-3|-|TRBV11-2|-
TGTGCCAGCAGCTTAGAACCTGGAAACACCATATATTTT
CASSLEPGNTIYF
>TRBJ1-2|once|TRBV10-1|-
TGCGCCAGCAGTGAGTCGAACAGGCCGGGCGGCTACACCTTC
CASSESNRPGGYTF
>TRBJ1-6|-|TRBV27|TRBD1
TGTGCCAGCAGGAGAACGGACAGGAACTATAATTCACCCCTCCACTTT
CASRRTDRNYNSPLHF
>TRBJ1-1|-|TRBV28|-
TGTGCCAGCAGTTCCCGAGATAGAGAAGCTTTCTTT
CASSSRDREAFF
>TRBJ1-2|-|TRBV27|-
TGTGCCAGCAGTTTTTCAGGGAACTTCTATGGCTACACCTTC
CASSFSGNFYGYTF
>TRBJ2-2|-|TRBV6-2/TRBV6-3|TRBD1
TGTGCCAGCAGTCCAACAGGGGCCGGGGAGCTGTTTTTT
CASSPTGAGELFF
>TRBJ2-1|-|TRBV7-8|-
TGTGCCAGCAGCCTCATTACCAATGAGCAGTTCTTC
CASSLITNEQFF
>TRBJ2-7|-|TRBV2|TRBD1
TGTGCCAGCAGTCCCGGGACAGGGGACTACGAGCAGTACTTC
CASSPGTGDYEQYF
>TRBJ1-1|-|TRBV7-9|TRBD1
TGTGCCAGCAGCCCCGGGACAGGGATAAACACTGAAGCTTTCTTT
CASSPGTGINTEAFF
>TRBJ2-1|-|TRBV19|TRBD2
TGTGCCAGTAGTAGGACTAGTCAATACAATGAGCAGTTCTTC
CASSRTSQYNEQFF
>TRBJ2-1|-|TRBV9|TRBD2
TGTGCCAGCAGCGTAGTTCTAGCGGGAGGGGATGAGCAGTTCTTC
CASSVVLAGGDEQFF
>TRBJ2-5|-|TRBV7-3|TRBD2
TGTGCCAGCAGCTCGGGGAGGGGCCAGACCCAGTACTTC
CASSSGRGQTQYF
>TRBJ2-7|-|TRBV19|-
TGTGCCAGTAGTAAGGCCAGAGCCTACGAGCAGTACTTC
CASSKARAYEQYF
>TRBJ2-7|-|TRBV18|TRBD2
TGTGCCAGCTCACCAGCGGGGGGGACCTACGAGCAGTACTTC
CASSPAGGTYEQYF
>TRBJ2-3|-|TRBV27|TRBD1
TGTGCCAGCAGATCAGGGGGTTCGGGCACAGATACGCAGTATTTT
CASRSGGSGTDTQYF
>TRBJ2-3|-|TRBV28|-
TGTGCCACCGGCGACTATCTCCCAGATACGCAGTATTTT
CATGDYLPDTQYF
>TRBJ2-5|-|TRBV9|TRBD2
TGTGCCAGCAGCGTAGGCGGGAGGGCCGGAGAGACCCAGTACTTC
CASSVGGRAGETQYF
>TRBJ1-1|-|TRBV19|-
TGTGCCAGTAGTAAGGAGTTCCCCGGGGGGCGCATAGGTTATAATTTGAACACTGAAGCTTTCTTT
CASSKEFPGGRIGYNLNTEAFF
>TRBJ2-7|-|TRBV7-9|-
TGTGCCAGCAGCTTAGTAGAGGACGAGCAGTACTTC
CASSLVEDEQYF
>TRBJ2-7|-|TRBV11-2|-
TGTGCCAGCAGCTTAGGAGGACACTCGTACGAGCAGTACTTC
CASSLGGHSYEQYF
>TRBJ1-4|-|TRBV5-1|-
TGCGCCAGCAGCATCTCCTTGGGCAGGCTTGGGTTTGCAACTAATGAAAAACTGTTTTTT
CASSISLGRLGFATNEKLFF
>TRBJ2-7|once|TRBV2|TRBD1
TGTGCCAGCAGAGACCCGGGACAGGGTAGGTTCTACGAGCAGTACTTC
CASRDPGQGRFYEQYF
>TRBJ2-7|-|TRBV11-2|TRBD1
TGTGCCAGCAGCTTATACCCCGGGACAGGGTCCTACGAGCAGTACTTC
CASSLYPGTGSYEQYF
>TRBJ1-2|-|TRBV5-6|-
TGTGCCAGCAGCTTGGACACCCCGTACTATGGCTACACCTTC
CASSLDTPYYGYTF
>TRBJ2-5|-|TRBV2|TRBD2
TGTGCCAGCAGGGTGGGGAGGGGACCGCAAGAGACCCAGTACTTC
CASRVGRGPQETQYF
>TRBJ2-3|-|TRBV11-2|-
TGTGCCAGCAGCTTAGTCCGGGGGGCGAGGGATACGCAGTATTTT
CASSLVRGARDTQYF
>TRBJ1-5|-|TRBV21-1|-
TGTGCCAGCAGCTGGGTTGTGTGCCCTAGGCCCCAGCATTTT
CASSWVVCPRPQHF
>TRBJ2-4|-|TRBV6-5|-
TGTGCCAGCACTCAGGTAGACATTCAGTACTTC
CASTQVDIQYF
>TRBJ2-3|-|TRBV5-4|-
TGTGCCAGCAGCTTGGAGTCCTTCATCACGCAGTATTTT
CASSLESFITQYF
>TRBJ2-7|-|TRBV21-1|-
TGTGCCAGCAGCAAAGGGGACCGGGGTACCTCCTACGAGCAGTACTTC
CASSKGDRGTSYEQYF
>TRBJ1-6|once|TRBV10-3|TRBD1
TGTGCCATCGGCTTTCAGGGACAGTCAAGCGTGACGGCCCTCCACTTT
CAIGFQGQSSVTALHF
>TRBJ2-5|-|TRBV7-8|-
TGTGCCAGCAGCTCCAGAGGGCAGATCGAGACCCAGTACTTC
CASSSRGQIETQYF
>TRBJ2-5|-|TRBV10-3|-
TGTGCCATCAGTGGGTCTTCCGAGACCCAGTACTTC
CAISGSSETQYF
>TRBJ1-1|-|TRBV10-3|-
TGTGCCATCAGTGAGTCGGGGAACACTGAAGCTTTCTTT
CAISESGNTEAFF
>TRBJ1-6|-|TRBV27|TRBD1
TGTGCCAGCAGTCCCGGACAGGGGGAGCGGCCCCTCCACTTT
CASSPGQGERPLHF
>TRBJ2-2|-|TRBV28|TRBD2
TGTGCCAGCCGGACTAGCGGGAACACCGGGGAGCTGTTTTTT
CASRTSGNTGELFF
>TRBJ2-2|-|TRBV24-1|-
TGTGCCACCAGTGATTTGCAGCAGGGGTTTTACACCGGGGAGCTGTTTTTT
CATSDLQQGFYTGELFF
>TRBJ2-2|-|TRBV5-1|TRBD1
TGCGCCAGCAGCTCATACAGGGGGCTTACCGGGGAGCTGTTTTTT
CASSSYRGLTGELFF
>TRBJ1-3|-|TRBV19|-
TGTGCCAGTAGTCCCCGACAGCTGCTGTCTGGAAACACCATATATTTT
CASSPRQLLSGNTIYF
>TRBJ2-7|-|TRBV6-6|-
TGTGCCAGCAGTCCTCTGCGGGGAGCTAGCGAGCGTTACGAGCAGTACTTC
CASSPLRGASERYEQYF
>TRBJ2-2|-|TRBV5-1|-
TGCGCCAGCAGCTTAAGGGACACCGGGGAGCTGTTTTTT
CASSLRDTGELFF
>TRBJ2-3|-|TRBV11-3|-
TGTGCCAGCAGCCCCAGCGCGGGGGCTTCAGATACGCAGTATTTT
CASSPSAGASDTQYF
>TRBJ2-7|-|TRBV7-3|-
TGTGCCAGCAGCTTCGGACAAGGGGAAGGATACGAGCAGTACTTC
CASSFGQGEGYEQYF
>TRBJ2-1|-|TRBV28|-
TGTGCCAGCAGTTCGGACGGATACAATGAGCAGTTCTTC
CASSSDGYNEQFF